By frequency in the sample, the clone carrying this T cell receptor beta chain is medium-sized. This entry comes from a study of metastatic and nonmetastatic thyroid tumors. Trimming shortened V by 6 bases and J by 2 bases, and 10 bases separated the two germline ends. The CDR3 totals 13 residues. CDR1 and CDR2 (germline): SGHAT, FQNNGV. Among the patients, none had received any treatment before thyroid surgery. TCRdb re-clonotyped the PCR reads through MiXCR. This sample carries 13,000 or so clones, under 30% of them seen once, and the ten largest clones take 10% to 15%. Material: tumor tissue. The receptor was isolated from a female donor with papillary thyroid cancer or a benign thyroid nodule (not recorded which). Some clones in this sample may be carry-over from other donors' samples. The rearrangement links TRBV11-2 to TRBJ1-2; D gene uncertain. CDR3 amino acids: CASRENVNYGYTF. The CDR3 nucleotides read TGTGCCAGCAGAGAGAACGTAAACTATGGCTACACCTTC. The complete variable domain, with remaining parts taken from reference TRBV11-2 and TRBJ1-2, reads EAGVAQSPRYKIIEKRQSVAFWCNPISGHATLYWYQQILGQGPKLLIQFQNNGVVDDSQLPKDRFSAERLKGVDSTLKIQPAKLEDSAVYLCASRENVNYGYTFGSGTRLTVV.